This TCR beta chain is from a study of human T cells and chemical hapten exposure. TCRdb independently ran MiXCR on the RACE reads; one entry per CDR3 protein. The sample includes fewer than 350,000 distinct CDR3 sequences, roughly 8% of them seen just once. Time point in this sample: pre-sensitization, week 0. Noted treatment: therapeutic diphenylcyclopropenone sensitization with weekly scalp DPC. The CDR3 is 12 residues long. Germline CDR1 SGHRS, CDR2 YFSETQ. V was trimmed by 0 bases and J by 5 bases, leaving 5 bases between them. This clonotype was counted many times. This receptor was obtained from a man aged 18 to 30 with alopecia areata. Some clones in this sample may be carry-over from other donors' samples. The source was whole blood, collected in connection with sensitization to the hapten diphenylcyclopropenone (DPC). V gene TRBV5-1 combines with J gene TRBJ2-5, with D perhaps given as TRBD1 or TRBD2 (5 bases each). The CDR3 DNA reads as TGCGCCAGCAGCTTGGGGGACGAGACCCAGTACTTC. It encodes CASSLGDETQYF.